The present T cell receptor (beta chain) was sequenced within a study of blood T cell repertoires in COVID-19. On the study more broadly: Samples taken during acute and convalescent COVID-19 were collected in the United States, Italy and Spain. PBMCs, B-cell-depleted T cells, or T cells provided the cDNA or gDNA that made up the material.

In the authors' workflow: The assay estimated nucleated cells by amplifying reference gene primers. Only in-frame clones appear in the TCRdb table, and some are missing; sequencing was by immunoSEQ multiplex PCR. The V and J calls and clone size are taken from that table; D and trimming were inferred from the DNA. This repertoire shows fewer than 50,000 clones, 70% to 90% found once; its top ten account for roughly 12%. The clonotype originates from a human donor in a cohort sampled during active COVID-19. What was sequenced was peripheral blood.

CDR3 DNA sequence: TGTGCCAGCAGGATAGCGGGGGCAGCCGGGGAGCTGTTTTTT. This encodes CASRIAGAAGELFF. The chain combines TRBV6-4 with TRBJ2-2, with TRBD2 matching 9 bases. With 6 bases clipped from V and 6 bases from J, the junction kept 5 bases outside the gene matches. CDR1 MRHNA and CDR2 SNTAGT come from the germline V gene. The CDR3 length is 14 residues.